Listed here is a single T cell receptor (beta chain). The CDR3 has 15 residues. V was cut by 3 bases and J by 0 bases, with 8 bases left in between. Germline loops: CDR1 LGHNA, CDR2 YSLEER. The sample is drawn from a study of OX40 agonist ivuxolimab in advanced cancers. At the level of the study: Clinicians treated patients with ivuxolimab, an agonistic anti-OX40 (CD134) antibody.

With baseline, cycle 4 day 1, and cycle 7 day 1 as timepoints, blood was sampled. Generated by immunoSEQ multiplex PCR, the TCRdb table keeps only in-frame clones and is missing some. The sample includes about 150,000 clones, roughly 94% of them seen just once. This receptor was obtained from an adult with an advanced solid tumor such as melanoma, head and neck, liver or kidney cancer. The chain combines TRBV4-3 with TRBJ1-4; no definite D call. Sequences were derived from CD4+ or CD8+ T cells sorted from blood, sampled in a trial of the OX40 agonist ivuxolimab. CDR3 in DNA: TGCGCCAGCAGCCAGATAGATGCAACTAATGAAAAACTGTTTTTT. This codes for CASSQIDATNEKLFF.